These 7 T cell receptor beta chains share one sample of origin, sequenced in a study of T cell responses to AZD1222 COVID-19 vaccine. The assay was immunoSEQ multiplex PCR, and TCRdb's table has in-frame clones only and misses some. The data hold tens of thousands of clones, with 80% to 90% observed a single time. The source material was peripheral blood, sampled 28 days after the second AZD1222 dose. The receptors were gathered from an adult who received the AZD1222 COVID-19 vaccine.

The CDR3 region is CASRSRGRAGHLEQFF. For the CDR3, the DNA is TGTGCCAGCCGCTCTAGGGGGAGGGCAGGGCACCTTGAGCAGTTCTTC. V gene TRBV19 combines with J gene TRBJ2-1; TRBD2 is a possible D gene (7 bases). The CDR3 extends over 16 amino acids. V lost 9 bases and J 9 bases, leaving 27 bases between the germline ends. The germline V gene has CDR1 LNHDA and CDR2 SQIVND (reference sequence).

V is TRBV9 and J is TRBJ2-1; D might be TRBD2 (5 bases). The CDR3 totals 16 residues. V was pared by 3 bases and J by 4 bases, with 17 bases between. Germline V gene lookup returns CDR1 SGDLS and CDR2 YYNGEE. In nucleotides, the CDR3 is TGTGCCAGCAGCGATCGTTCAGGACTCTCGTACAATGAGCAGTTCTTC. The encoded protein is CASSDRSGLSYNEQFF.

This clone has only one observation. V is TRBV30 and J is TRBJ1-3; unclear D gene. V lost 5 bases, J lost 0 bases, and 8 bases lay in between. Germline V gene data show CDR1 as GTSNPN and CDR2 as SVGIG (reference sequence). The CDR3 contains 13 residues. CDR3 in DNA: TGTGCCTGGGTGCGATCCTCTGGAAACACCATATATTTT. Protein sequence: CAWVRSSGNTIYF.

The chain carries TRBV29-1 and TRBJ1-1, with a tentative D call TRBD1 (6 bases). Trimming cost V 3 bases and J 2 bases, with 10 bases left between them. CDR3 length: 13 residues. CDR1 is SQVTM and CDR2 is ANQGSEA in the germline V gene. The CDR3 sequence: CSVDSGTNTEAFF. The CDR3 DNA reads TGCAGCGTTGATTCAGGGACAAACACTGAAGCTTTCTTT. Combining the CDR3 with reference TRBV29-1 and TRBJ1-1 gives the whole variable domain SAVISQKPSRDICQRGTSLTIQCQVDSQVTMMFWYRQQPGQSLTLIATANQGSEATYESGFVIDKFPISRPNLTFSTLTVSNMSPEDSSIYLCSVDSGTNTEAFFGQGTRLTVV.

The chain has TRBV3-1 (or the pseudogene TRBV3-2) and TRBJ1-6, with 9 nucleotides matching TRBD1. This CDR3 has 15 amino acids. Losses at the gene ends were 1 base for V and 7 bases for J; bases not matched to a gene: 2. Germline CDR1 LGHDT, CDR2 YNNKEL (reference sequence). CDR3 DNA: TGTGCCAGCAGCCAAGCGACAGGGGGAAATTCACCCCTCCACTTT. Its translation: CASSQATGGNSPLHF.

The chain links TRBV18 to TRBJ2-1; 8 bases line up with TRBD2. The V segment lost 4 bases and the J segment 7 bases; nucleotides outside the gene matches: 3. Per germline, CDR1 KGHSH and CDR2 LQKENI. This CDR3 is 13 amino acids long. The CDR3 nucleotides are TGTGCCAGCTCACTAAGCGGGAGTAATGAGCAGTTCTTC. This codes for CASSLSGSNEQFF.

V gene TRBV14 combines with J gene TRBJ1-2; no clear D gene. V lost 4 bases to trimming and J lost 8 bases, with 14 bases between them. The germline gives CDR1 SGHDN, CDR2 FVKESK. CDR3 length equals 13 residues. CDR3 loop: CASSLSSARGYTF. The DNA for the CDR3 is TGTGCCAGCAGCCTTAGTTCGGCTCGGGGCTACACCTTC.